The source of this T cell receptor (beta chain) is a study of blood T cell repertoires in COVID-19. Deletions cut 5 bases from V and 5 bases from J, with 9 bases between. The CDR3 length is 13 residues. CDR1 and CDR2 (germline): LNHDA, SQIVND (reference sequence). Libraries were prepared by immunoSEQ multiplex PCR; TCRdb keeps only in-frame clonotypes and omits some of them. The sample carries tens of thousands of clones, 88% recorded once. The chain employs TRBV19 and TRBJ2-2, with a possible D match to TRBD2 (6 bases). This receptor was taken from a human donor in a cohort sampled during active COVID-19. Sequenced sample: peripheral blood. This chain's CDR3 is CASSPSVTGELFF. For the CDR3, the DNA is TGTGCCAGTAGTCCTAGCGTGACCGGGGAGCTGTTTTTT.